This T cell receptor (beta chain) came from a study of OX40 agonist ivuxolimab in advanced cancers. Study summary: It was ivuxolimab, an agonistic anti-OX40 (CD134) antibody, that patients were treated with. The study gave patients intravenous ivuxolimab at 0.01 to 10 mg/kg every 2 weeks.

The CDR3 is 11 amino acids. Trimming pared 2 bases from V and 3 bases from J, leaving 1 base between. CDR1 is SNHLY, CDR2 FYNNEI, per germline. Some clones are missing from TCRdb's copy, which holds only in-frame ones; the method was immunoSEQ multiplex PCR. The sample holds under 20,000 clones, about 86% seen once. The TCR originated in an adult with an advanced solid tumor such as melanoma, head and neck, liver or kidney cancer. The rearrangement uses TRBV2 and TRBJ1-2; D gene ambiguous. The sequencing used CD4+ or CD8+ T cells sorted from blood, collected in a trial of the OX40 agonist ivuxolimab. The CDR3 is CASSEHYGYTF. Written as DNA, the CDR3 is TGTGCCAGCAGTGAACACTATGGCTACACCTTC.